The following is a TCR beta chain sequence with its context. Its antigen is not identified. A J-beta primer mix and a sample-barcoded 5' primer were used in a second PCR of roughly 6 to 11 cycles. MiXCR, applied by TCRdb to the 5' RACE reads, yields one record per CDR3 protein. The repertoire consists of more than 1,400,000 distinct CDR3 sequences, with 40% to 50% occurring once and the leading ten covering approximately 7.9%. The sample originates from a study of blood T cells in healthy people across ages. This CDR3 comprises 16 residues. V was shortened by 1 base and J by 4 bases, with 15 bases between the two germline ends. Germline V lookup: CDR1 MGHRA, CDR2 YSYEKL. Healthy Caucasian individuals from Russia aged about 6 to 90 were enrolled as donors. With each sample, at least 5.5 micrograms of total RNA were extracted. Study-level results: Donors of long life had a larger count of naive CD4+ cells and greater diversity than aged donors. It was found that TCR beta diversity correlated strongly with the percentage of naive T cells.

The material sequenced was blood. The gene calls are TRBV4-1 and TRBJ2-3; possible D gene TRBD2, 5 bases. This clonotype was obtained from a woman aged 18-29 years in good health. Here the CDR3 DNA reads TGCGCCAGCAGCCAAGCGGGGTTGATGGTCCCAGATACGCAGTATTTT. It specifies CASSQAGLMVPDTQYF.